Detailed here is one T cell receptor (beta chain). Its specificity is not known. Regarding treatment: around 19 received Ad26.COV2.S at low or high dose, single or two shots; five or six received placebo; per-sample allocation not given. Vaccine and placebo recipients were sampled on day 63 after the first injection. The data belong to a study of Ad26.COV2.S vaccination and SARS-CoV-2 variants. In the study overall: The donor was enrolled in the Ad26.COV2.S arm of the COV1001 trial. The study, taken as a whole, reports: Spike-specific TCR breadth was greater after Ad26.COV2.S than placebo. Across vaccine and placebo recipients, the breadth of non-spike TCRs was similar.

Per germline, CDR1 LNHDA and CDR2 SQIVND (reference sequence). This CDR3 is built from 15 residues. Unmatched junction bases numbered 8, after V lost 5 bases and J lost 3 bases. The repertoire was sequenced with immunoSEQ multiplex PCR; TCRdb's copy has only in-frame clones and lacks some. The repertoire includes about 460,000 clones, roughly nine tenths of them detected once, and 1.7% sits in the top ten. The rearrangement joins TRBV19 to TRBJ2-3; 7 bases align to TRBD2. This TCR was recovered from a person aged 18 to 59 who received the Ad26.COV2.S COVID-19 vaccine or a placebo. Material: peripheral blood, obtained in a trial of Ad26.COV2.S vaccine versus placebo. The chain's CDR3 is CASSSLADFTDTQYF. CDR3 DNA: TGTGCCAGTAGTTCCCTAGCGGACTTTACAGATACGCAGTATTTT.